The text below deals with one T cell receptor beta chain. The entry originates in a study of sequential checkpoint blockade in melanoma. This table comes from immunoSEQ multiplex PCR, and its TCRdb copy is limited to in-frame clones, with some not included. The sample contains over 10,000 clones, around 80% of which appear only once. Germline-derived CDR1 and CDR2 are SEHNR and FQNEAQ (reference sequence). The V segment lost 2 bases and the J segment 6 bases; nucleotides outside the gene matches: 7. The CDR3 spans 16 residues. Treatment noted: randomized to nivolumab then ipilimumab (arm A) or the reverse (arm B).

Material: CD8+ T cells sorted from blood (inferred from file names), obtained from a patient given nivolumab and ipilimumab in sequence. The V call is TRBV7-9, the J call TRBJ2-1; 10 bases align to TRBD2. The origin of this receptor is a human donor with melanoma. The CDR3 coding sequence is TGTGCCAGCAGCTTACTGACTAGCGGGCCGCCCAATGAGCAGTTCTTC. Translated, it gives CASSLLTSGPPNEQFF.